The present entry profiles one T cell receptor (beta chain) with its context. Its specificity is unknown. Germline-derived CDR1 and CDR2 are LNHDA and SQIVND (reference sequence). V shed 6 bases and J shed 3 bases, with 15 bases lying between them. The CDR3 sequence is 14 residues long. The sample originates from a study of T cell responses to AZD1222 COVID-19 vaccine. Study observations and caveats: Reportedly, nearly half of unique spike TCRs recognized epitopes outside B.1.351/B.1.1.7 mutations. A mostly white British donor set with more females was recruited, and clonal diversity was possibly underestimated. Spike-specific TCR breadth and depth grew following two AZD1222 doses. The study found vaccine-associated CD4 TCRs spanning spike, dominant at 160-218 and 743-854.

TCRdb's copy holds only in-frame clones and misses some; the assay was immunoSEQ multiplex PCR. The sample includes under 200,000 clones, roughly nine tenths of them seen just once. The rearrangement uses TRBV19 and TRBJ2-7; TRBD2 is a possible D gene (6 bases). This clonotype originated in an adult who received the MenACWY meningococcal vaccine as a control. The input for sequencing was peripheral blood, taken 28 days after the second dose of the MenACWY control vaccine. The CDR3 region has the DNA TGTGCCAGTAGGGGGACTTGGCAAGGCTACGAGCAGTACTTC. The encoded protein is CASRGTWQGYEQYF.